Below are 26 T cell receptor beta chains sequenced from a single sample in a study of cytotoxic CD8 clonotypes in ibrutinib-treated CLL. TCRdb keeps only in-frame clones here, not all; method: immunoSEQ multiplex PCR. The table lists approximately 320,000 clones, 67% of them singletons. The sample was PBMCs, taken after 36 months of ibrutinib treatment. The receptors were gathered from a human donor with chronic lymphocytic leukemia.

This CDR3 is CASQGDSHEQFF. Written as DNA, the CDR3 is TGTGCCAGCCAAGGTGATTCCCATGAGCAGTTCTTC. The V gene is TRBV7-3, the J gene TRBJ2-1; D ambiguous. The CDR3 is 12 residues long. With 8 bases removed from V and 8 bases from J, the gap between germline ends came to 13 bases. From germline, CDR1 is SGHTA and CDR2 FQGTGA.

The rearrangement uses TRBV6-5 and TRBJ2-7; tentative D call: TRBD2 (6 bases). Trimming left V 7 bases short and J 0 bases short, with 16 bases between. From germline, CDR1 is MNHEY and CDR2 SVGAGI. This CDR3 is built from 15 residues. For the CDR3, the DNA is TGTGCCAGCATGCTGAGGGACTCCTACTCCTACGAGCAGTACTTC. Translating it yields CASMLRDSYSYEQYF.

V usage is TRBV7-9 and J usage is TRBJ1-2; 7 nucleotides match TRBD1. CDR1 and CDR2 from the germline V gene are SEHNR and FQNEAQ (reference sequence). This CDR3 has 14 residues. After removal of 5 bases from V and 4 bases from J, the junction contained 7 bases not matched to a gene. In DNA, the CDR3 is TGTGCCAGCAGCCTCACAGGGGAAAGCTATGGCTACACCTTC. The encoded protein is CASSLTGESYGYTF.

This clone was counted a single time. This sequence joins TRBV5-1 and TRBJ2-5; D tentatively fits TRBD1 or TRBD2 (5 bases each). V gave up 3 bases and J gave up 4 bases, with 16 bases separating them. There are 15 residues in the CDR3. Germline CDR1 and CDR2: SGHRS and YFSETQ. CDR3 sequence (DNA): TGCGCCAGCAGCTCGGGACCGGGACGAGGAGAGACCCAGTACTTC. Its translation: CASSSGPGRGETQYF.

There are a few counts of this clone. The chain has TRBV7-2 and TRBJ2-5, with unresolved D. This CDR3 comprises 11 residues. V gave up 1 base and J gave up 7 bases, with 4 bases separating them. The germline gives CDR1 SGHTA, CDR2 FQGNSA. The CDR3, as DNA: TGTGCCAGCAGCTTAGATGGGACCCAGTACTTC. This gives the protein CASSLDGTQYF. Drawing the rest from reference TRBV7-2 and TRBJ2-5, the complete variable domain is GAGVSQSPSNKVTEKGKDVELRCDPISGHTALYWYRQSLGQGLEFLIYFQGNSAPDKSGLPSDRFSAERTGGSVSTLTIQRTQQEDSAVYLCASSLDGTQYFGPGTRLLVL.

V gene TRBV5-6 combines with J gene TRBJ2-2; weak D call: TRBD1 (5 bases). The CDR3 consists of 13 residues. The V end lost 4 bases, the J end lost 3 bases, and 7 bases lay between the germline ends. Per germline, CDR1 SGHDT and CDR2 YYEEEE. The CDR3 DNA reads TGTGCCAGCAGCAGACAGTACACCGGGGAGCTGTTTTTT. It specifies CASSRQYTGELFF. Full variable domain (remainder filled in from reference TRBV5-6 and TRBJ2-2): DAGVTQSPTHLIKTRGQQVTLRCSPKSGHDTVSWYQQALGQGPQFIFQYYEEEERQRGNFPDRFSGHQFPNYSSELNVNALLLGDSALYLCASSRQYTGELFFGEGSRLTVL.

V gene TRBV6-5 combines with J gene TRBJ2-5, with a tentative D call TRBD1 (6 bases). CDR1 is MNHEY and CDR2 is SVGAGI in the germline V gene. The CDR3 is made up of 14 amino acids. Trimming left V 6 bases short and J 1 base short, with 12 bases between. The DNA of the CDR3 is TGTGCCAGCAGGGCCGGGACACGCCAAGAGACCCAGTACTTC. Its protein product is CASRAGTRQETQYF.

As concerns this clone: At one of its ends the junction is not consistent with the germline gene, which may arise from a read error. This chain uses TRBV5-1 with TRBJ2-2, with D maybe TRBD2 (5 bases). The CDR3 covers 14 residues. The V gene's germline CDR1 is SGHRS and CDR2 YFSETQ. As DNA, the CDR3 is TGCGCCAGCATCTTGGACTGGCACACCGGGGAGCTGTTTTTT. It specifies CASILDWHTGELFF. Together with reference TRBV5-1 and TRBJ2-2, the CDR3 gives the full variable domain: KAGVTQTPRYLIKTRGQQVTLSCSPISGHRSVSWYQQTPGQGLQFLFEYFSETQRNKGNFPGRFSGRQFSNSRSEMNVSTLELGDSALYLCASILDWHTGELFFGEGSRLTVL.

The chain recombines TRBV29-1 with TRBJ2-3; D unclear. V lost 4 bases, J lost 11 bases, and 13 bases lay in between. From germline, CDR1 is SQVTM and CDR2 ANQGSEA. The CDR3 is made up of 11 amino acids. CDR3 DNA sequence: TGCAGCGTTGTGTCAAGGGTCGGGCAGTATTTT. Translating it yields CSVVSRVGQYF.

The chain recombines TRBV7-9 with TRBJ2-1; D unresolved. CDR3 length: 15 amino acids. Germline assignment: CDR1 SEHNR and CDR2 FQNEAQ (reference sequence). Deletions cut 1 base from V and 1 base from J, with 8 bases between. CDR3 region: CASSLGHISYNEQFF. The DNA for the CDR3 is TGTGCCAGCAGCTTAGGACACATATCCTACAATGAGCAGTTCTTC.

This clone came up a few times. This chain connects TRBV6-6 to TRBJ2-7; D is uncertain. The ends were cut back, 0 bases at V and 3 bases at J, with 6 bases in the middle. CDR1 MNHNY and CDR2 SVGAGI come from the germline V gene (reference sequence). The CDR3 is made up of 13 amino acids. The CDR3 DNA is TGTGCCAGCAGTTACTCGCTCGGCTACGAGCAGTACTTC. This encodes CASSYSLGYEQYF.

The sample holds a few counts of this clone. As DNA, the CDR3 is TGCGCCAGCAGTGAGAATTGGGATGAGCAGTTCTTC. Translated, it gives CASSENWDEQFF. V and J are TRBV10-1 and TRBJ2-1; no clear D gene. This CDR3 spans 12 amino acids. Germline CDR1 WNHNN, CDR2 SYGVQD (reference sequence). The V end lost 2 bases, the J end lost 8 bases, and 7 bases lay between the germline ends.

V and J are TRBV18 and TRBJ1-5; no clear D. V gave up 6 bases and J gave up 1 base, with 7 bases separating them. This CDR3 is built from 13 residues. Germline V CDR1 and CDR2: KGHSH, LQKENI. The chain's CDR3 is CASSAESNQPQHF. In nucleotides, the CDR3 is TGTGCCAGCTCGGCAGAGAGCAATCAGCCCCAGCATTTT.

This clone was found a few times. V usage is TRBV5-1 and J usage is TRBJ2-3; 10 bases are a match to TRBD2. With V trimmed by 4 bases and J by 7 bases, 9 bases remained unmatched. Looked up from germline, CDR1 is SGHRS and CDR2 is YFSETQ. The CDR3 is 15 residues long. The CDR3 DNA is TGCGCCAGCAGCCCTCTAGCGGGGGACACGTATACGCAGTATTTT. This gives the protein CASSPLAGDTYTQYF.

Here the CDR3 DNA reads TGTGCCAGCAGCAATGTCAGGGCCAGGGCCGGAAACACCATATATTTT. It specifies CASSNVRARAGNTIYF. The chain carries TRBV11-2 and TRBJ1-3, with a tentative D call TRBD1 (5 bases). The germline V gene has CDR1 SGHAT and CDR2 FQNNGV. Trimming left V 5 bases short and J 4 bases short, with 18 bases between. The CDR3 length is 16 residues.

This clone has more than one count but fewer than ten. CDR3: CASSLGLGADGELFF. The CDR3 DNA reads as TGTGCCAGCAGCTTAGGACTGGGGGCGGACGGGGAGCTGTTTTTT. The chain is built from TRBV7-2 and TRBJ2-2, with D possibly being TRBD1 (6 bases). Germline CDR1 SGHTA, CDR2 FQGNSA. The CDR3 is made up of 15 amino acids. Trimming took 1 base from V and 7 from J, leaving 13 bases between them. Drawing the rest from reference TRBV7-2 and TRBJ2-2, the complete variable domain is GAGVSQSPSNKVTEKGKDVELRCDPISGHTALYWYRQSLGQGLEFLIYFQGNSAPDKSGLPSDRFSAERTGGSVSTLTIQRTQQEDSAVYLCASSLGLGADGELFFGEGSRLTVL.

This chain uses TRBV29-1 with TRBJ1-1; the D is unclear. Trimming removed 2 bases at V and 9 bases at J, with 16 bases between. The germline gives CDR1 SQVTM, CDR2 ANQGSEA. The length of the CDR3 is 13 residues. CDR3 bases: TGCAGCGTTGAACCGAGGCTAGGGTGGCAAGCTTTCTTT. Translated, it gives CSVEPRLGWQAFF.

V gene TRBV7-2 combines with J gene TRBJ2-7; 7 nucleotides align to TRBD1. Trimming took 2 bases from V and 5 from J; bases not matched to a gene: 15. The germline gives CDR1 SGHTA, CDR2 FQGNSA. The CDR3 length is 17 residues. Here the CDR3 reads CASSLRDSGFLPNEQYF. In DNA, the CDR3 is TGTGCCAGCAGCTTAAGGGACAGTGGTTTCCTGCCTAACGAGCAGTACTTC.

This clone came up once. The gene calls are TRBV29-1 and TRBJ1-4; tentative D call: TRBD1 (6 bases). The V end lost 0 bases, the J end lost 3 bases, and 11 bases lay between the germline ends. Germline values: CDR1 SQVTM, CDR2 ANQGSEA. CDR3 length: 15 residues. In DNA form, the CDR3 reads TGCAGCGTTGAAGAGATGGGGGCCCCTAATGAAAAACTGTTTTTT. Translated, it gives CSVEEMGAPNEKLFF.

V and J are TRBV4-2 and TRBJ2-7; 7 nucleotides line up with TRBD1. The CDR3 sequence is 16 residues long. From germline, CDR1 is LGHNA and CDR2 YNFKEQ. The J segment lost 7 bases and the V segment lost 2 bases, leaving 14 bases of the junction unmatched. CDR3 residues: CASSQTAGTVLGEQYF. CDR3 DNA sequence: TGTGCCAGCAGCCAAACTGCCGGGACAGTCCTTGGGGAGCAGTACTTC.

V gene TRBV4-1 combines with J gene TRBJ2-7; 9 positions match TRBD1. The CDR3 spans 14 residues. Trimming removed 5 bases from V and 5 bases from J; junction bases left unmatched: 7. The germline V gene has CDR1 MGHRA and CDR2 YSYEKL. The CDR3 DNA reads TGCGCCAGCAGCTACAACAGGGGGCTCAACGAGCAGTACTTC. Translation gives CASSYNRGLNEQYF.

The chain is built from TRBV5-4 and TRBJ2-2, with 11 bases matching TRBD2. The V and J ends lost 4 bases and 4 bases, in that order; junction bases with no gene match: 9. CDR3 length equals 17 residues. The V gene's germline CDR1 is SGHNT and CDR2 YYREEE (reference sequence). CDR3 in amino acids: CASSPGASGGFTGELFF. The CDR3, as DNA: TGTGCCAGCAGCCCTGGGGCTAGCGGGGGGTTCACCGGGGAGCTGTTTTTT.

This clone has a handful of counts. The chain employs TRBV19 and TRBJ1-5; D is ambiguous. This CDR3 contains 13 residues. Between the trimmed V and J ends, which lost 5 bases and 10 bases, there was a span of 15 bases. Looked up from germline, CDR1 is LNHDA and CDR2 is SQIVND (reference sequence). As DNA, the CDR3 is TGTGCCAGTAGTGGGCAGCGTCCTCCCCCCCAGCATTTT. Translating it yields CASSGQRPPPQHF.

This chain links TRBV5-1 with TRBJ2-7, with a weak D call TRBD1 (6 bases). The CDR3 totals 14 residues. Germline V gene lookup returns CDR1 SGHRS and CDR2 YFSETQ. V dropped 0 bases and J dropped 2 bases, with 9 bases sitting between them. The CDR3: CASSLVGQTYEQYF. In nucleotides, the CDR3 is TGCGCCAGCAGCTTGGTCGGACAGACCTACGAGCAGTACTTC.

The CDR3: CSVERDSAYEQYF. The CDR3 DNA follows: TGCAGCGTTGAAAGGGACTCCGCCTACGAGCAGTACTTC. This chain links TRBV29-1 with TRBJ2-7, with a possible D match to TRBD2 (6 bases). The germline V and J ends were trimmed by 2 bases and 2 bases, with 10 bases remaining between them. This CDR3 is 13 amino acids long. CDR1 is SQVTM, CDR2 ANQGSEA, per germline.

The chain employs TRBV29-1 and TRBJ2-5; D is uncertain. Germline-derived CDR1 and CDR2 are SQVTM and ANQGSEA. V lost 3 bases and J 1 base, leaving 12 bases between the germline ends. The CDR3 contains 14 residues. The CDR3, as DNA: TGCAGCGTTGACCCTCGACCAGCCCAAGAGACCCAGTACTTC. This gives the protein CSVDPRPAQETQYF.